The T cell receptor beta chain under discussion was sequenced for a study of blood T cell repertoires in COVID-19. Study-level background: Material from acute and convalescent COVID-19 was sourced from the United States, Italy and Spain. Sources were T cells, B-cell-depleted T cells, or PBMCs; the material itself was cDNA or gDNA.

In the source study's methods: Amplification from reference gene primers served as the basis for estimated nucleated cell counts. Libraries were prepared by immunoSEQ multiplex PCR; TCRdb keeps only in-frame clonotypes and omits some of them. Clonal size and the V and J genes are those of that table, whereas D and trimming came from the DNA. This sample has 200,000 to 250,000 clones; under 95% occur once, and the top ten carry approximately 1.2%. V gave up 3 bases and J gave up 6 bases, with 17 bases separating them. The CDR3 is 15 amino acids. CDR1 is KGHSH, CDR2 LQKENI, per germline. This rearrangement joins TRBV18 to TRBJ1-2, with D possibly matching TRBD1 (6 bases). The TCR was taken from a man between 25 and 39 years old with acute or convalescent COVID-19. The sequencing sample was made of peripheral blood. CDR3 amino acids: CASSPTQGSSNGYTF. The DNA of the CDR3 is TGTGCCAGCTCACCGACACAGGGAAGTTCGAATGGCTACACCTTC.